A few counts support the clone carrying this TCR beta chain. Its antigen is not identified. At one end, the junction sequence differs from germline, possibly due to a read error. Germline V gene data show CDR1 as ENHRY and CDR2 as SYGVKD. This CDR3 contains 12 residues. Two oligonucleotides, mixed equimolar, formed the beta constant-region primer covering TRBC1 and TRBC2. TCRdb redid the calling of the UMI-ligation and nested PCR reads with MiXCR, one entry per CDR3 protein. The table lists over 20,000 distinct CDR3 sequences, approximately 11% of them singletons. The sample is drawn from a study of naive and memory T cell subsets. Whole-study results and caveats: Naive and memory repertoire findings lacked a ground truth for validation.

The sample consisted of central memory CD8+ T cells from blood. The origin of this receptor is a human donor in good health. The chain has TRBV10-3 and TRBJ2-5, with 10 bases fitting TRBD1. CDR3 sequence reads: CAISEQDRGLHF. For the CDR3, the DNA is TGTGCCATCAGTGAACAAGACAGGGGGCTACACTTC.